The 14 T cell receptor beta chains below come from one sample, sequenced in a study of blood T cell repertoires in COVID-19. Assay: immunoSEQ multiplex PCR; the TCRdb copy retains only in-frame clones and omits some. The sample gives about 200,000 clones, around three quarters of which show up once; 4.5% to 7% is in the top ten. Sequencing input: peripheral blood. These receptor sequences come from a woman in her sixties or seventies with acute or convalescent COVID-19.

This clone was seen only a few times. The CDR3 reads CASSQEGNTIYF. DNA for the CDR3: TGTGCCAGTTCACAGGAGGGAAACACCATATATTTT. The J gene is TRBJ1-3, the V gene TRBV19, with D maybe TRBD1 (5 bases). The germline V gene has CDR1 LNHDA and CDR2 SQIVND (reference sequence). The CDR3 sequence is 12 residues long. Trimming took 8 bases from V and 4 from J, leaving 9 bases between them.

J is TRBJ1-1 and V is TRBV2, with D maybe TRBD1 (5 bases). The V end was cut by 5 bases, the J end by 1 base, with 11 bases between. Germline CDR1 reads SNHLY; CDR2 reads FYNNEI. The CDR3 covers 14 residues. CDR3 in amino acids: CASSPTRENTEAFF. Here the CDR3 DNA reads TGTGCCAGCAGTCCAACCAGGGAGAACACTGAAGCTTTCTTT.

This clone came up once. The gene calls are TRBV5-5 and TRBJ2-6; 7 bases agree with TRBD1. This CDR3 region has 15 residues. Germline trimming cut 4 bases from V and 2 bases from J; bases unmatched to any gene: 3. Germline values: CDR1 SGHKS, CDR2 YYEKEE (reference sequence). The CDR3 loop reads CASSPGTAGANVLTF. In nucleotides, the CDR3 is TGTGCCAGCAGCCCTGGGACAGCTGGGGCCAACGTCCTGACTTTC.

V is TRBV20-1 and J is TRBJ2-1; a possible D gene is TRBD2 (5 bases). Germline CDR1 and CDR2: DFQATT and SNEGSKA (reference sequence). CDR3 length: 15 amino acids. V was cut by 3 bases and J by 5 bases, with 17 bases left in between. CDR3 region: CSASLPSGIHNEQFF. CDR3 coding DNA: TGCAGTGCTAGTCTGCCCTCCGGGATTCACAATGAGCAGTTCTTC.

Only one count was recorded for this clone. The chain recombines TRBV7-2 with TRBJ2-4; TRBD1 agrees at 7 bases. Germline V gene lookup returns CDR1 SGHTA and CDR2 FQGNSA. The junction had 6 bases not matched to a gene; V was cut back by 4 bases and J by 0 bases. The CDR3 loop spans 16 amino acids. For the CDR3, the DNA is TGTGCCAGCAGCTCTAGACAGGGCCTAGCCAAAAACATTCAGTACTTC. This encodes CASSSRQGLAKNIQYF.

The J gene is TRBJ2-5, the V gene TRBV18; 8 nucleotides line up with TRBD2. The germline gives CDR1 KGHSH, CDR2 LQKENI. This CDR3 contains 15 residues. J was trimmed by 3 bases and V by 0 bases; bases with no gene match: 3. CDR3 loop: CASSPPGRAEETQYF. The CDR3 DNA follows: TGTGCCAGCTCACCACCCGGGAGGGCCGAAGAGACCCAGTACTTC.

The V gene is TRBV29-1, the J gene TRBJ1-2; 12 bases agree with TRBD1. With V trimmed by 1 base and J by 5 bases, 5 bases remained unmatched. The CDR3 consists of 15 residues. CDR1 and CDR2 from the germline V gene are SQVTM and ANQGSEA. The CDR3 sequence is CSVEAGTGGWYGYTF. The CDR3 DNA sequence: TGCAGCGTTGAAGCAGGGACAGGGGGCTGGTATGGCTACACCTTC.

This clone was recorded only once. The CDR3 sequence is CASSPVSGQGARDNSPLHF. CDR3 nucleotides: TGTGCCAGCTCACCAGTTTCGGGACAGGGGGCCAGAGATAATTCACCCCTCCACTTT. The chain carries TRBV18 and TRBJ1-6; 12 nucleotides align to TRBD1. This CDR3 region has 19 residues. Per the germline V gene, CDR1 is KGHSH and CDR2 is LQKENI. V lost 2 bases to trimming and J lost 5 bases; unmatched junction nucleotides: 10.

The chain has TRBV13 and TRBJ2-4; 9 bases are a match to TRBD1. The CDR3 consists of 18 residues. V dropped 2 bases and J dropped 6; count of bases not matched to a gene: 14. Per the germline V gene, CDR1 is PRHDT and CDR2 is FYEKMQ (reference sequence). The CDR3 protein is CASSLFGVVQGALNIQYF. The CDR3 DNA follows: TGTGCCAGCAGCTTATTCGGGGTCGTACAGGGGGCCCTAAACATTCAGTACTTC.

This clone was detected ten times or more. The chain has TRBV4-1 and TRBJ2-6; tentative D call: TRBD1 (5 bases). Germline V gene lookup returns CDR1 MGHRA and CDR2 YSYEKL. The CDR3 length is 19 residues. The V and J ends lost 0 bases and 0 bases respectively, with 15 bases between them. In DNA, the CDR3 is TGCGCCAGCAGCCAAGAAGGGCAGACAGTCCCCTCTGGGGCCAACGTCCTGACTTTC. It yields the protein CASSQEGQTVPSGANVLTF.

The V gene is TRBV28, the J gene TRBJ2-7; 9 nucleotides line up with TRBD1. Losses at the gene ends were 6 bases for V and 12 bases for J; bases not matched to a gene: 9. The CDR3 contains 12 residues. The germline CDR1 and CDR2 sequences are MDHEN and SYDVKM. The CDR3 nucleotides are TGTGCCAGCAGCCTAACAGGGGGCCCCAGGTACTTC. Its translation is CASSLTGGPRYF.

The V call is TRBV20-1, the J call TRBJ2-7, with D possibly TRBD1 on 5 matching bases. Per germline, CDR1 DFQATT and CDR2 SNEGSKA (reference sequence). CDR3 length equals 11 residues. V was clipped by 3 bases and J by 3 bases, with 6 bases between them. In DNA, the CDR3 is TGCAGTGCTAGTACAGGCTACGAGCAGTACTTC. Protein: CSASTGYEQYF.

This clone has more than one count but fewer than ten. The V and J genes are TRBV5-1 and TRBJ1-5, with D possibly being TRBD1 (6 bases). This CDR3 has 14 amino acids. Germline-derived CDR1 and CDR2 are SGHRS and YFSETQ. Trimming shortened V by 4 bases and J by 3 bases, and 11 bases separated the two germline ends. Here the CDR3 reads CASSLTGLNQPQHF. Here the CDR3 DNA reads TGCGCCAGCAGCCTTACAGGGCTCAATCAGCCCCAGCATTTT.

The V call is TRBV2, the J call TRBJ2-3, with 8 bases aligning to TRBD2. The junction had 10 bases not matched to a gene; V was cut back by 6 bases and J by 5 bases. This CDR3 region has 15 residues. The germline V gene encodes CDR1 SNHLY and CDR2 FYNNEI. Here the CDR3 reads CASRGAAREVDTQYF. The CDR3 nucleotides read TGTGCCAGCAGGGGGGCCGCGCGGGAGGTAGATACGCAGTATTTT.